The rows below give T cell receptor gamma chains drawn from one sample of a study of Vδ1+ human thymocytes. TCRdb called clones anew from the multiplex PCR reads with CATT. The sample lists about 36,000 gamma-chain clones, 20% to 25% occurring once. Specimen: Vdelta1+ gamma-delta thymocytes from the thymus. The receptors come from a girl less than two years old who had congenital heart surgery. Each CDR3 is given with its conserved first and last residue. Only part of the rows carry a size: once, few, many, or a class if the clone is expanded.

J	size	V	DNA	CDR3
TRGJ1/TRGJ2	-	TRGV8	TGTGCCACCCCCCCCATTACGGATAAGAAACTCTTT	CATPPITDKKLF
TRGJP2	-	TRGV8	TGTGCCACCTGGGATTTCGATGGTAGTGATTGGATCAAGACGTTT	CATWDFDGSDWIKTF
TRGJ1/TRGJ2	once	TRGV9	TGTGCCTTGTGGGACCTCCGGTTCCCCCGACGGAGGAAGAAACTCTTT	CALWDLRFPRRRKKLF
TRGJ1/TRGJ2	-	TRGV2	TGTGCCACCTGGGACGGGCGGTTACTCTTT	CATWDGRLLF
TRGJP2	-	TRGV9	TGTGCCTTGTGGGAGGTGCAGGGGCTGATTTGGATCAAGACGTTT	CALWEVQGLIWIKTF
TRGJ1/TRGJ2	-	TRGV2	TGTGCCACCTGGGACGGTGGGAATAAGAAACTCTTT	CATWDGGNKKLF
TRGJ1/TRGJ2	-	TRGV2	TGTGCCACCTGGGTCGAGGCACTCTTT	CATWVEALF
TRGJP	few	TRGV9	TGTGCCTTGTTGGGACTTGAGGGAGAGTTGGGCAAAAAAATCAAGGTATTT	CALLGLEGELGKKIKVF
TRGJ1/TRGJ2	many	TRGV4	TGTGCCACCTGGGAGAATTCGAATTATTATAAGAAACTCTTT	CATWENSNYYKKLF
TRGJ1/TRGJ2	-	TRGV5	TGTGCCACCTGGGACAGACTTCCTTATTATAAGAAACTCTTT	CATWDRLPYYKKLF
TRGJP1	few	TRGV2	TGTGCCACCTGGGACGGGCTGGGCACTGGTTGGTTCAAGATATTT	CATWDGLGTGWFKIF
TRGJ1/TRGJ2	-	TRGV4	TGTGCCACCTGGGCTTATCCGAATTATTATAAGAAACTCTTT	CATWAYPNYYKKLF
TRGJP1	few	TRGV9	TGTGCCTTGTGGTGGACGTTTTGCTGGTTCAAGATATTT	CALWWTFCWFKIF
TRGJ1/TRGJ2	-	TRGV9	TGTGCCTTGTGGGGTGGCTATAAGAAACTCTTT	CALWGGYKKLF
TRGJ1/TRGJ2	-	TRGV9	TGTGCCTTGTGGGAGCCCGGTAAGAAACTCTTT	CALWEPGKKLF
TRGJ1/TRGJ2	-	TRGV2	TGTGCCACCTGGGGGAAGGGTTATTATAAGAAACTCTTT	CATWGKGYYKKLF
TRGJ1/TRGJ2	once	TRGV9	TGTGCCTTGTGGGAGGTGGCCGAGGGTTATAAGAAACTCTTT	CALWEVAEGYKKLF
TRGJP2	-	TRGV2	TGTGCCACCTGGGACGGGCCAAACGAGGTGGGTGATTGGATCAAGACGTTT	CATWDGPNEVGDWIKTF
TRGJ1/TRGJ2	few	TRGV2	TGTGCCACCTGGGATGGAGGGTATAAGAAACTCTTT	CATWDGGYKKLF
TRGJ1/TRGJ2	-	TRGV2	TGTGCCACCTGGGACGGGCGATGGTATAAGAAACTCTTT	CATWDGRWYKKLF
TRGJ1/TRGJ2	few	TRGV2	TGTGCCACCTGGGACGTCCATAAGAAACTCTTT	CATWDVHKKLF
TRGJ1/TRGJ2	-	TRGV2	TGTGCCACCTGGGACAGGCGGACCACTGAAAAAAAGAAACTCTTT	CATWDRRTTEKKKLF
TRGJ1/TRGJ2	-	TRGV3	TGTGCCACCTGGGACCCCGCCCGACTGGATTATAAGAAACTCTTT	CATWDPARLDYKKLF